One T cell receptor (beta chain) is described in this entry. This entry belongs to a study of blood T cell repertoires in COVID-19. About the study: Italy, Spain and the United States were the sources of the convalescent and acute COVID-19 samples. Sources were T cells, B-cell-depleted T cells, or PBMCs; the material itself was cDNA or gDNA.

Per the original data handling: Estimation of nucleated cell counts was performed using reference gene primer amplification. Some clones are missing from TCRdb's copy, which holds only in-frame ones; the method was immunoSEQ multiplex PCR. The V and J calls and clone size were taken over from that table, and D and trimming were inferred from the DNA. The profile shows roughly 150,000 clones, around nine tenths of them singletons. Germline V gene lookup returns CDR1 LGHNA and CDR2 YSLEER. The CDR3 totals 20 residues. Trimming at V came to 0 bases and at J to 4 bases, leaving 9 bases not matched to a gene.

Input material: peripheral blood. This receptor was taken from a man between 45 and 60 years old who had recovered from COVID-19. The V call is TRBV4-3, the J call TRBJ2-1, with TRBD2 matching 16 bases. This CDR3 is CASSQDFKGLAGGPYNEQFF. CDR3 nucleotide sequence: TGCGCCAGCAGCCAAGATTTCAAGGGACTAGCGGGAGGGCCTTACAATGAGCAGTTCTTC.